The next 20 T cell receptor beta chains were all read from a single sample in a study of shared clonotypes between healthy human individuals. Assay used: immunoSEQ multiplex PCR; TCRdb lists only in-frame clones, some missing. The sample consists of approximately 1.4 million clones, 95% to 99% of them appearing once. Source material: naive CD4+ T cells sorted from blood. Indicated subset: CD45RA+ positively selected. All receptors derive from a man aged 25-40 years in good health.

This clone has a single count. In DNA form, the CDR3 reads TGCGCCAGCAGTGAAAATCGAAGACAAGAGACCCAGTACTTC. Its translation is CASSENRRQETQYF. The chain has TRBV10-1 and TRBJ2-5; no firm D call. The CDR3 extends over 14 amino acids. Germline V gene sequence: CDR1 WNHNN, CDR2 SYGVQD (reference sequence). Deletions cut 3 bases from V and 2 bases from J, with 10 bases between.

This chain links TRBV7-9 with TRBJ1-5; D perhaps matches TRBD1 (5 bases). This CDR3 spans 15 amino acids. The V and J ends lost 5 bases and 4 bases respectively, with 15 bases between them. CDR1 is SEHNR, CDR2 FQNEAQ, per germline (reference sequence). CDR3 sequence reads: CASSVSGGLNQPQHF. The CDR3 nucleotides read TGTGCCAGCAGCGTAAGCGGGGGACTTAATCAGCCCCAGCATTTT.

The gene calls are TRBV7-9 and TRBJ2-7, with D tentatively TRBD2 (5 bases). The CDR3 covers 14 residues. The germline V and J ends were trimmed by 1 base and 1 base, with 8 bases remaining between them. Germline V gene data show CDR1 as SEHNR and CDR2 as FQNEAQ (reference sequence). The CDR3 nucleotides read TGTGCCAGCAGCTTAGGCGGGCCTTCCTACGAGCAGTACTTC. This gives the protein CASSLGGPSYEQYF.

V gene TRBV7-9 combines with J gene TRBJ2-4; D is ambiguous. This CDR3 spans 16 amino acids. From germline, CDR1 is SEHNR and CDR2 FQNEAQ (reference sequence). V was shortened by 2 bases and J by 8 bases, with 19 bases between the two germline ends. The CDR3 here is CASSLLSLSRPDIQYF. DNA of the CDR3: TGTGCCAGCAGCTTACTTTCTCTCAGCCGCCCGGACATTCAGTACTTC. Full variable domain (outside the CDR3, taken from reference TRBV7-9 and TRBJ2-4): DTGVSQNPRHKITKRGQNVTFRCDPISEHNRLYWYRQTLGQGPEFLTYFQNEAQLEKSRLLSDRFSAERPKGSFSTLEIQRTEQGDSAMYLCASSLLSLSRPDIQYFGAGTRLSVL.

DNA for the CDR3: TGTGCCAGCAGCTTCTTGGGACAGGTTCGAACCGGGGAGCTGTTTTTT. Its translation: CASSFLGQVRTGELFF. The rearrangement uses TRBV11-2 and TRBJ2-2, with 8 bases aligning to TRBD1. The length of the CDR3 is 16 residues. Germline V gives CDR1 SGHAT, CDR2 FQNNGV. J lost 5 bases, V lost 3 bases, and 8 bases had no gene match.

This clone has a single count. The chain has TRBV5-1 and TRBJ2-7; the D gene could be TRBD1 or TRBD2 (6 bases each). V lost 2 bases and J lost 6, with 12 bases in between. Germline CDR1 SGHRS, CDR2 YFSETQ. CDR3 length: 13 residues. Here the CDR3 DNA reads TGCGCCAGCAGCTTAGGAGGGACACCCGAGCAGTACTTC. This encodes CASSLGGTPEQYF.

The V and J genes are TRBV7-9 and TRBJ1-5; possibly TRBD1 for D (6 bases). V lost 7 bases, J lost 8 bases, and 12 bases lay in between. Per germline, CDR1 SEHNR and CDR2 FQNEAQ (reference sequence). The CDR3 has 12 amino acids. The CDR3 spells CASTRGMEPQHF. CDR3 sequence (DNA): TGTGCCAGCACTAGGGGGATGGAGCCCCAGCATTTT. Full variable domain (remainder filled in from reference TRBV7-9 and TRBJ1-5): DTGVSQNPRHKITKRGQNVTFRCDPISEHNRLYWYRQTLGQGPEFLTYFQNEAQLEKSRLLSDRFSAERPKGSFSTLEIQRTEQGDSAMYLCASTRGMEPQHFGDGTRLSIL.

The chain combines TRBV7-8 with TRBJ1-1, with D hard to call. The germline V gene encodes CDR1 SGHVS and CDR2 FQNEAQ. With 2 bases removed from V and 5 bases from J, the gap between germline ends came to 9 bases. The CDR3 totals 13 residues. CDR3 protein: CASSLFGGTEAFF. As DNA, the CDR3 is TGTGCCAGCAGCTTATTTGGAGGGACTGAAGCTTTCTTT.

This rearrangement joins TRBV29-1 to TRBJ1-3; 7 bases are a match to TRBD1. The germline V gene encodes CDR1 SQVTM and CDR2 ANQGSEA. The CDR3 loop spans 15 amino acids. V was pared by 7 bases and J by 7 bases, with 16 bases of the junction left unmatched. CDR3 coding DNA: TGCAGCGCAACCTTAGGGGGCACTTCTCGGAACACCATATATTTT. This gives the protein CSATLGGTSRNTIYF. Filled out from reference TRBV29-1 and TRBJ1-3, the complete variable domain reads SAVISQKPSRDICQRGTSLTIQCQVDSQVTMMFWYRQQPGQSLTLIATANQGSEATYESGFVIDKFPISRPNLTFSTLTVSNMSPEDSSIYLCSATLGGTSRNTIYFGEGSWLTVV.

V usage is TRBV29-1 and J usage is TRBJ2-7; 7 nucleotides line up with TRBD1. Germline assignment: CDR1 SQVTM and CDR2 ANQGSEA. The CDR3 has 10 residues. The trim removed 3 bases at V and 9 bases at J, leaving 2 bases unmatched. In DNA form, the CDR3 reads TGCAGCGTTGACAGGGGGAGGCAGTACTTC. Protein: CSVDRGRQYF.

This clone has a single count. The V and J genes are TRBV15 and TRBJ2-5, with D tentatively TRBD2 (5 bases). Trimming took 0 bases from V and 5 from J, leaving 13 bases between them. The CDR3 covers 15 residues. Germline V CDR1 and CDR2: LNHNV, YYDKDF (reference sequence). The CDR3 DNA is TGTGCCACCAGCAGAGATCGGGGTCGGCCCGAGACCCAGTACTTC. It translates to CATSRDRGRPETQYF.

J is TRBJ1-4 and V is TRBV18; 7 positions agree with TRBD1. V was pared by 10 bases and J by 5 bases, with 7 bases of the junction left unmatched. Looked up from germline, CDR1 is KGHSH and CDR2 is LQKENI. The CDR3 runs 13 residues. The CDR3: CATSGQPNEKLFF. Here the CDR3 DNA reads TGTGCCACTTCGGGACAGCCAAATGAAAAACTGTTTTTT.

This clone was observed a single time. V and J are TRBV30 and TRBJ1-4, with D possibly being TRBD1 (5 bases). There are 11 residues in the CDR3. Germline CDR1 GTSNPN, CDR2 SVGIG (reference sequence). CDR3 in DNA: TGTTGGGGCAGAGCTAATGAAAAACTGTTTTTT. This codes for CWGRANEKLFF.

Note on this clone: Other nucleotide sequences in the sample specify the same CDR3. The rearrangement joins TRBV5-1 to TRBJ1-5, with 8 nucleotides matching TRBD1. With V trimmed by 0 bases and J by 6 bases, 2 bases remained unmatched. Per germline, CDR1 SGHRS and CDR2 YFSETQ. This CDR3 region has 14 residues. CDR3 sequence: CASSLEQGGQPQHF. In nucleotides, the CDR3 is TGCGCCAGCAGCTTGGAACAGGGGGGTCAGCCCCAGCATTTT.

A word on this clone: Germline is not matched at one junction end, which may reflect a read error. V usage is TRBV18 and J usage is TRBJ1-1, with D unresolved. Germline values: CDR1 KGHSH, CDR2 LQKENI. This CDR3 comprises 11 residues. This CDR3 reads CASSPLSEAFF. The CDR3, as DNA: TGTGCCAGCTCCCCACTGTCTGAAGCTTTCTTT.

CDR3 region: CASSKGLAGWDKNIQYF. The CDR3 nucleotides read TGCGCCAGCAGCAAGGGACTAGCGGGATGGGACAAAAACATTCAGTACTTC. The chain combines TRBV5-1 with TRBJ2-4; 13 positions match TRBD2. In germline, CDR1 is SGHRS, CDR2 YFSETQ. This CDR3 is built from 17 residues. V trimming: 4 bases; J trimming: 3 bases; junction bases outside the gene matches: 7.

Points on this clone: Other DNA sequences in this specimen translate into the identical CDR3. The chain recombines TRBV19 with TRBJ2-3, with D uncertain. Per germline, CDR1 LNHDA and CDR2 SQIVND (reference sequence). The CDR3 is 11 amino acids. V was trimmed by 8 bases and J by 2 bases, leaving 5 bases between them. CDR3 nucleotide sequence: TGTGCCAGTTCGAACACAGATACGCAGTATTTT. This sequence encodes CASSNTDTQYF.

This rearrangement joins TRBV5-5 to TRBJ2-7; perhaps TRBD1 as D (6 bases). Germline assignment: CDR1 SGHKS and CDR2 YYEKEE (reference sequence). V was cut by 1 base and J by 5 bases, with 13 bases left in between. The CDR3 extends over 14 amino acids. The CDR3 loop reads CASSLSPGDDEQYF. The CDR3 DNA reads as TGTGCCAGCAGCTTGAGTCCAGGGGACGACGAGCAGTACTTC.

As for this clone: The sample holds other DNA sequences that translate to the same CDR3. The chain combines TRBV7-9 with TRBJ2-3, with 12 nucleotides matching TRBD2. V lost 3 bases, J lost 0 bases, and 1 base stayed unmatched. Germline V gives CDR1 SEHNR, CDR2 FQNEAQ (reference sequence). The CDR3 loop spans 16 amino acids. CDR3 in amino acids: CASSFGLAGSTDTQYF. CDR3 DNA: TGTGCCAGCAGCTTCGGACTAGCGGGAAGCACAGATACGCAGTATTTT.

This clone was seen only once. V gene TRBV30 combines with J gene TRBJ2-3; TRBD2 agrees at 11 bases. Trimming removed 1 base from V and 1 base from J; junction bases left unmatched: 7. This CDR3 has 17 residues. Per the germline V gene, CDR1 is GTSNPN and CDR2 is SVGIG (reference sequence). The CDR3 region is CAWSGGELAGGTDTQYF. CDR3 in DNA: TGTGCCTGGAGTGGGGGGGAACTAGCGGGAGGCACAGATACGCAGTATTTT.